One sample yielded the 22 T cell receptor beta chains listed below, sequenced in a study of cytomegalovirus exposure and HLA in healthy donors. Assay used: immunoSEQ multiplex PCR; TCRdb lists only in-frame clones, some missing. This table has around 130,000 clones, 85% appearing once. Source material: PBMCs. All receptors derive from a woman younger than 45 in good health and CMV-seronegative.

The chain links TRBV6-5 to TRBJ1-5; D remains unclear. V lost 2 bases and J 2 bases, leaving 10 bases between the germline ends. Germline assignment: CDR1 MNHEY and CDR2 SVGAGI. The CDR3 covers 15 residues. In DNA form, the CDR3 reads TGTGCCAGCAGTTACGGGCCAACGGGCAATCAGCCCCAGCATTTT. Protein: CASSYGPTGNQPQHF.

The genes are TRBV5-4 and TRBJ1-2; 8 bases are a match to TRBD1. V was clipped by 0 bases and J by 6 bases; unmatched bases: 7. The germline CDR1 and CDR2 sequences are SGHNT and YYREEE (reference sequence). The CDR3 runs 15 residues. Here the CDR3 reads CASSLDLNRGDGYTF. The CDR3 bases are TGTGCCAGCAGCTTGGACCTGAACAGGGGGGATGGCTACACCTTC.

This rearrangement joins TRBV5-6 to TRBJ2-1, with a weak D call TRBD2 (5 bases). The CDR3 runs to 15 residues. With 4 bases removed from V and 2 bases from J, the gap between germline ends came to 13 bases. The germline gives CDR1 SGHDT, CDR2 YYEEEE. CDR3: CASSRGEVPYNEQFF. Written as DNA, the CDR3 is TGTGCCAGCAGCCGGGGAGAGGTCCCCTACAATGAGCAGTTCTTC.

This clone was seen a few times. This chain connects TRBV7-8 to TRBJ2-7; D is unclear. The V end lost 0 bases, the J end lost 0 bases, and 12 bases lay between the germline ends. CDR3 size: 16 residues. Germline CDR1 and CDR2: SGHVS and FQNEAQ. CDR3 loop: CASSLALTSHSYEQYF. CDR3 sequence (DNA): TGTGCCAGCAGCTTAGCGCTCACTTCCCACTCCTACGAGCAGTACTTC.

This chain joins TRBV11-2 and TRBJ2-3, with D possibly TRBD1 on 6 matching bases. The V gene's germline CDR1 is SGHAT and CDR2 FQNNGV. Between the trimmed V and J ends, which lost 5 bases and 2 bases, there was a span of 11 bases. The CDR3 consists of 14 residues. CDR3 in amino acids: CASSAWDTTDTQYF. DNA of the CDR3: TGTGCCAGCAGCGCATGGGACACCACAGATACGCAGTATTTT. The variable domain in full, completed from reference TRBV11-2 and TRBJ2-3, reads EAGVAQSPRYKIIEKRQSVAFWCNPISGHATLYWYQQILGQGPKLLIQFQNNGVVDDSQLPKDRFSAERLKGVDSTLKIQPAKLEDSAVYLCASSAWDTTDTQYFGPGTRLTVL.

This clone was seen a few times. The CDR3: CASSPTGNEQYF. Here the CDR3 DNA reads TGTGCCAGCTCACCGACAGGGAACGAGCAGTACTTC. The gene calls are TRBV18 and TRBJ2-7; TRBD1 aligns across 7 bases. The V and J ends lost 3 bases and 5 bases, in that order; junction bases with no gene match: 1. Looked up from germline, CDR1 is KGHSH and CDR2 is LQKENI. The length of the CDR3 is 12 residues.

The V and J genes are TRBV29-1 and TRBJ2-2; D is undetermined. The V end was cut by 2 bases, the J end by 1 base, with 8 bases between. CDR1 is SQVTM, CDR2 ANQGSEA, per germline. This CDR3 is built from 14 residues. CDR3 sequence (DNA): TGCAGCGTTGAAACCAGAAGGAACACCGGGGAGCTGTTTTTT. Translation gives CSVETRRNTGELFF.

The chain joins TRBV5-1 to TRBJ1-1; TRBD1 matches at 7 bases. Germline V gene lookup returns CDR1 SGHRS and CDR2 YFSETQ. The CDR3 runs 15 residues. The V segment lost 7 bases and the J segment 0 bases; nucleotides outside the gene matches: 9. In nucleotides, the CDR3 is TGCGCCAGCGCGAGGGGGACAGCCATGAACACTGAAGCTTTCTTT. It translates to CASARGTAMNTEAFF. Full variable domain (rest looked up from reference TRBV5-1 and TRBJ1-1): KAGVTQTPRYLIKTRGQQVTLSCSPISGHRSVSWYQQTPGQGLQFLFEYFSETQRNKGNFPGRFSGRQFSNSRSEMNVSTLELGDSALYLCASARGTAMNTEAFFGQGTRLTVV.

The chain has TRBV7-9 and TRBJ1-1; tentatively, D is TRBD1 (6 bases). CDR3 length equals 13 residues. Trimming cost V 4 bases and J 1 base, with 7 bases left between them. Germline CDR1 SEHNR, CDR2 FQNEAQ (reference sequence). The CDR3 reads CASSWGQNTEAFF. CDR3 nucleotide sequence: TGTGCCAGCAGCTGGGGGCAGAACACTGAAGCTTTCTTT. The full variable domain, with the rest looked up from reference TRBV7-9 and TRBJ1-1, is DTGVSQNPRHKITKRGQNVTFRCDPISEHNRLYWYRQTLGQGPEFLTYFQNEAQLEKSRLLSDRFSAERPKGSFSTLEIQRTEQGDSAMYLCASSWGQNTEAFFGQGTRLTVV.

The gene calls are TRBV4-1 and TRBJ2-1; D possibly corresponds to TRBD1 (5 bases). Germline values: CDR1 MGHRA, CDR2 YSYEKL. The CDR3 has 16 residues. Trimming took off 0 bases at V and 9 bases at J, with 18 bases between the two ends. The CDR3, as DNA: TGCGCCAGCAGCCAAGAACACGGGCAGGGAAATGGTGAGCAGTTCTTC. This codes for CASSQEHGQGNGEQFF.

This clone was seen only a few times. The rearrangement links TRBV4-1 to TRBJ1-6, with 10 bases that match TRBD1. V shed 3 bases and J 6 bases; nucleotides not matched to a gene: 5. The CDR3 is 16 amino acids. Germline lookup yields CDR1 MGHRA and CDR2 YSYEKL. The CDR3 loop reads CASSHPGQGPNSPLHF. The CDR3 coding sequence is TGCGCCAGCAGCCATCCGGGACAGGGGCCTAATTCACCCCTCCACTTT.

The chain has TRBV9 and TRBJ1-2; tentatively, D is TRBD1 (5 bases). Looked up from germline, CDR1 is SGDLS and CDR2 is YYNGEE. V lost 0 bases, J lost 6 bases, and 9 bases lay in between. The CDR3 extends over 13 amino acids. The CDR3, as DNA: TGTGCCAGCAGCGTAGGAATAGGGGATGGCTACACCTTC. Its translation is CASSVGIGDGYTF.

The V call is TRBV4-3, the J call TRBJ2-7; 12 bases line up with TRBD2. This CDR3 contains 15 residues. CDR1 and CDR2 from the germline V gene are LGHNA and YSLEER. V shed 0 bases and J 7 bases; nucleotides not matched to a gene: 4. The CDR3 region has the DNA TGCGCCAGCAGCCAAGACGGGACTAGCGGGTCTGAGCAGTACTTC. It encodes CASSQDGTSGSEQYF.

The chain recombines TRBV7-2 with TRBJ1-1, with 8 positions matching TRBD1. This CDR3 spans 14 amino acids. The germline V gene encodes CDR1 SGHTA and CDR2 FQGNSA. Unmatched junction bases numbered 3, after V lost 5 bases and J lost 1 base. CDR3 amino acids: CASSHGTGNTEAFF. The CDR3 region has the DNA TGTGCCAGCAGCCACGGGACAGGGAACACTGAAGCTTTCTTT.

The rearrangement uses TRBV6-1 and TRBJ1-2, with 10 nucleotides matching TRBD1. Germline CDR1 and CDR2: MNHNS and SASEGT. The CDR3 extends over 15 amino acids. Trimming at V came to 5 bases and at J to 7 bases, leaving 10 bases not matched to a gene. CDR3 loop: CASSPNIGTGVGYTF. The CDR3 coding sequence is TGTGCCAGCAGTCCCAATATCGGGACAGGGGTTGGCTACACCTTC.

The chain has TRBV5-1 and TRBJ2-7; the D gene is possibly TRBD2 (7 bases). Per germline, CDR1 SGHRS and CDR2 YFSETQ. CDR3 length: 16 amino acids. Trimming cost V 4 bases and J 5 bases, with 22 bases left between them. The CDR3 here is CASSAGVLGGRDEQYF. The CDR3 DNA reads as TGCGCCAGCAGCGCCGGCGTACTCGGGGGGCGGGACGAGCAGTACTTC.

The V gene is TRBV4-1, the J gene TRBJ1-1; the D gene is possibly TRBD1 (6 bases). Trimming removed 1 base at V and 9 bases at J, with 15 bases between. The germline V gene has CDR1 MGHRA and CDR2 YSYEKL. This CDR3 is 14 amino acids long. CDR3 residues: CASSQAPGGLKAFF. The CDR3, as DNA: TGCGCCAGCAGCCAAGCCCCGGGGGGCCTGAAAGCTTTCTTT.

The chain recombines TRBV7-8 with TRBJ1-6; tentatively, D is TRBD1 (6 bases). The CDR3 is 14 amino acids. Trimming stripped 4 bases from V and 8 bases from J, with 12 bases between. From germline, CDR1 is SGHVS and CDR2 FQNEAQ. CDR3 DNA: TGTGCCAGCAGCTCGTATAACAGGGATTCACCCCTCCACTTT. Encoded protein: CASSSYNRDSPLHF.

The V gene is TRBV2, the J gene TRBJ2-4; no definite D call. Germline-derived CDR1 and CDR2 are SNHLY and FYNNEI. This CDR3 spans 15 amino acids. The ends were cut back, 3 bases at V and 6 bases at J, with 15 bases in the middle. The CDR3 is CASSDTIAPGNIQYF. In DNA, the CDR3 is TGTGCCAGCAGTGATACAATAGCTCCGGGAAACATTCAGTACTTC.

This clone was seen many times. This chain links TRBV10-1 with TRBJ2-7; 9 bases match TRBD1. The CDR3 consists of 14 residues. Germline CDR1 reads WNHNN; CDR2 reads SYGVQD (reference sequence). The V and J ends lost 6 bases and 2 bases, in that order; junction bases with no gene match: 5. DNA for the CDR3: TGCGCCAGCAGCAGACAGGGGGTCCCCTACGAGCAGTACTTC. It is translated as CASSRQGVPYEQYF.

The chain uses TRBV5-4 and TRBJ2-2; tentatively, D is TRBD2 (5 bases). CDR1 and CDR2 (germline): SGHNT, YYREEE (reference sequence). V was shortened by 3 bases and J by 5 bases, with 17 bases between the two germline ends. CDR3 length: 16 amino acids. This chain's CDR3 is CASSSLSGERTGELFF. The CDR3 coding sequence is TGTGCCAGCAGCTCCCTAAGCGGAGAGAGGACCGGGGAGCTGTTTTTT.

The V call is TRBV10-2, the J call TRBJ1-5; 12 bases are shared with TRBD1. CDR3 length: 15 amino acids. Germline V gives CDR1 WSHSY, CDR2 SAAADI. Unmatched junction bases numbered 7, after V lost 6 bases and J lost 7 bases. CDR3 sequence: CASSGTGGGGQPQHF. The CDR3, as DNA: TGCGCCAGCAGCGGGACAGGGGGCGGAGGGCAGCCCCAGCATTTT.